The clone carrying this T cell receptor beta chain appeared many times. Its antigen is not identified. Beta-chain TCR CDR3 regions were amplified from RNA transcripts. An opening RT-PCR round employed HTBI primers and preceded a second-round multiplex PCR. One entry per CDR3 protein results from TCRdb running MiXCR on the multiplex PCR reads. The data show about 400,000 distinct CDR3 sequences, with approximately 15% seen just once and 7% held by the top ten. This sample was included in a study of Graves' ophthalmopathy and Graves' hyperthyroidism. Study-level points and caveats: The model's ophthalmopathy progression predictions had about 71% sensitivity and less than 85% specificity. A 13-signature model separated ophthalmopathy from stable hyperthyroidism, about 88% sensitivity, about 81% specificity. Most thyroid-expanded clonotypes exceeding 0.001 frequency were also found in blood.

A roughly 9.7 ml volume of fresh peripheral blood provided the PBMCs. This CDR3 has 12 residues. The V end was cut by 8 bases, the J end by 8 bases, with 15 bases between. Germline CDR1 LNHNV, CDR2 YYDKDF (reference sequence). Sequences were obtained from peripheral blood. The TCR originated in a woman in her late teens or twenties with stable Graves' hyperthyroidism. The rearrangement links TRBV15 to TRBJ1-2; unclear D gene. As DNA, the CDR3 is TGTGCCACCTCGCCGGGGTTAGGAGGCTACACCTTC. Translation gives CATSPGLGGYTF.